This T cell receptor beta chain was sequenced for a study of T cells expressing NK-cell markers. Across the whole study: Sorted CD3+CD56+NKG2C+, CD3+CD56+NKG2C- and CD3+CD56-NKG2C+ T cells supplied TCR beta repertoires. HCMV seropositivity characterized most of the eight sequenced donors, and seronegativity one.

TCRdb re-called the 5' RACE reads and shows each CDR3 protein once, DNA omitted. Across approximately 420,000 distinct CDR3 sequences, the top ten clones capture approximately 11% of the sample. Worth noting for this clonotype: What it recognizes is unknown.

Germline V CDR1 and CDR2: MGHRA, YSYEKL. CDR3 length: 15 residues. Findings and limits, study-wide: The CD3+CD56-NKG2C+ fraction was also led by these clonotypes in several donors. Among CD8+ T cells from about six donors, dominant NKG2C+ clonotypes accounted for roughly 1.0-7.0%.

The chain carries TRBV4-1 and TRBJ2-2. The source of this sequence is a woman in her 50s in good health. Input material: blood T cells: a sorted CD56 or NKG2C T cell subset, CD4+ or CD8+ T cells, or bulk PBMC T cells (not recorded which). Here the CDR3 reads CASSQGERGAGELFF.